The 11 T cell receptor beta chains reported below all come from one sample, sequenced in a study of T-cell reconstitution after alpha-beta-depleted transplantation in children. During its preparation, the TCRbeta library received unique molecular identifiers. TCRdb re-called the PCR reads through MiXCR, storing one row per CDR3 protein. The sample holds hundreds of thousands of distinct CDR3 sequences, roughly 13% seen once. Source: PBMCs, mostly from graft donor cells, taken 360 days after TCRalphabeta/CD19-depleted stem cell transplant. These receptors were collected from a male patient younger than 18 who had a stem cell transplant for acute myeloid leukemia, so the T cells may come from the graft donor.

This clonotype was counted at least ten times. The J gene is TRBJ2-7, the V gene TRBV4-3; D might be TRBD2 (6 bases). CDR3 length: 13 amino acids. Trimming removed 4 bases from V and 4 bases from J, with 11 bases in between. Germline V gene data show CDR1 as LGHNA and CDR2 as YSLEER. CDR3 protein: CASSPGDWYEQYF. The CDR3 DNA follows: TGCGCCAGCAGCCCCGGGGACTGGTACGAGCAGTACTTC.

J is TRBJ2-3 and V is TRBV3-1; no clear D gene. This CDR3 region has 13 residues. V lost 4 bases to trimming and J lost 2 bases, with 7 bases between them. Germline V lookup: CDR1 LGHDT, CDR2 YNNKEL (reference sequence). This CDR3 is CASSPPDTDTQYF. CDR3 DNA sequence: TGTGCCAGCAGCCCTCCGGACACAGATACGCAGTATTTT.

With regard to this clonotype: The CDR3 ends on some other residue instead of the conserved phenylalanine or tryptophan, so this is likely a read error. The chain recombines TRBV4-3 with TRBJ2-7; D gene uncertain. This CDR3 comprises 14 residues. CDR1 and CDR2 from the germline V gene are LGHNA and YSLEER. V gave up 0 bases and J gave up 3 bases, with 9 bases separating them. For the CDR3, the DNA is TGCGCCAGCAGCCAAGAATCTCACAGCTACGAGCAGTACTCC. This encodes CASSQESHSYEQYS.

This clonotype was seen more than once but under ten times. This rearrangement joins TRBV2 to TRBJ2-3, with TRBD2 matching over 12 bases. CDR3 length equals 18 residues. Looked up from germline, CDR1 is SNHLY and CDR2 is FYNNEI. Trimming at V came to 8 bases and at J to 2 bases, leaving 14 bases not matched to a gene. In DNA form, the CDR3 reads TGTGCCAGCTCAGACCCCGGGACTAGCGGGTCCTACACAGATACGCAGTATTTT. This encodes CASSDPGTSGSYTDTQYF. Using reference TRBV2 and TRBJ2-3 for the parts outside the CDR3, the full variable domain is EPEVTQTPSHQVTQMGQEVILRCVPISNHLYFYWYRQILGQKVEFLVSFYNNEISEKSEIFDDQFSVERPDGSNFTLKIRSTKLEDSAMYFCASSDPGTSGSYTDTQYFGPGTRLTVL.

The CDR3 region has the DNA TGTGCCAGCAGTCCATGGGGCAATAGCAATCAGCCCCAGCATTTT. Translation: CASSPWGNSNQPQHF. This sequence joins TRBV28 and TRBJ1-5, with D possibly TRBD1 on 5 matching bases. Between the trimmed V and J ends, which lost 5 bases and 0 bases, there was a span of 11 bases. This CDR3 has 15 residues. Germline loops: CDR1 MDHEN, CDR2 SYDVKM.

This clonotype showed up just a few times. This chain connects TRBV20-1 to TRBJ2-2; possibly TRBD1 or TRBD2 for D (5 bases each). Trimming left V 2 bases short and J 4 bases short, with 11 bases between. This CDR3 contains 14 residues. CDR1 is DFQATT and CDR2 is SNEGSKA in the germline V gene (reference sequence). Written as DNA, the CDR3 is TGCAGTGCTAGATTCCACGGGGCCACCGGGGAGCTGTTTTTT. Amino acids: CSARFHGATGELFF.

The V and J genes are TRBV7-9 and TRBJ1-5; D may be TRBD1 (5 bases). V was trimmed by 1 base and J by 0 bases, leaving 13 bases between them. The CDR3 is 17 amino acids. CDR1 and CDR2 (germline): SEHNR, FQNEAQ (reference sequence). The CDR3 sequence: CASSLEPGRGSNQPQHF. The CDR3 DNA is TGTGCCAGCAGCTTAGAACCGGGACGAGGTAGCAATCAGCCCCAGCATTTT.

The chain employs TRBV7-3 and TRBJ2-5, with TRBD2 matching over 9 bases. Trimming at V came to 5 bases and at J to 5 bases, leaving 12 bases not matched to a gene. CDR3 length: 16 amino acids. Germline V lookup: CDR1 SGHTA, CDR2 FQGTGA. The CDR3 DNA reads TGTGCCAGCAGCCTCGGTAGCGGGAGTAGGGCGGAGACCCAGTACTTC. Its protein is CASSLGSGSRAETQYF.

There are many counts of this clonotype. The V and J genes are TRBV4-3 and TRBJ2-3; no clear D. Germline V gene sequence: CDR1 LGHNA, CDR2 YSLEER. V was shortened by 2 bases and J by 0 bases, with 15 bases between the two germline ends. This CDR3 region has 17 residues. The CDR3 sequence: CASSQPGTPVSTDTQYF. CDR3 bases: TGCGCCAGCAGCCAACCGGGTACCCCGGTGAGCACAGATACGCAGTATTTT.

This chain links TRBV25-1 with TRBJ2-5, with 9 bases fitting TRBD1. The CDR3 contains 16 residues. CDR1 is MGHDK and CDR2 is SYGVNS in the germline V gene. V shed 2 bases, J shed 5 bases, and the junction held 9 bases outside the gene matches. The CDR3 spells CASSEGDRALEETQYF. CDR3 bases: TGTGCCAGCAGTGAAGGGGACAGGGCCCTAGAGGAGACCCAGTACTTC. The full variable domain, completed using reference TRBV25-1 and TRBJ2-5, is EADIYQTPRYLVIGTGKKITLECSQTMGHDKMYWYQQDPGMELHLIHYSYGVNSTEKGDLSSESTVSRIRTEHFPLTLESARPSHTSQYLCASSEGDRALEETQYFGPGTRLLVL.

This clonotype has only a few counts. The CDR3 here is CASSADRGLSSPLHF. CDR3 bases: TGTGCCAGCAGTGCCGACAGGGGGCTTAGTTCACCCCTCCACTTT. This chain links TRBV28 with TRBJ1-6; 10 nucleotides line up with TRBD1. CDR3 length: 15 amino acids. Germline loops: CDR1 MDHEN, CDR2 SYDVKM. With 5 bases clipped from V and 9 bases from J, the junction kept 7 bases outside the gene matches.